The 8 T cell receptor beta chains below come from one sample, sequenced in a study of blood T cell repertoires in COVID-19. Sequenced by immunoSEQ multiplex PCR; TCRdb stores in-frame clones only, minus some. The sample lists around 190,000 clones; 75% to 85% were seen once. Sequencing used PBMCs or T cells enriched from blood (not recorded which). These receptors came from a woman aged 45-65 years with acute COVID-19.

This rearrangement joins TRBV3-1 (or the pseudogene TRBV3-2) to TRBJ2-2; 8 bases match TRBD2. This CDR3 comprises 15 residues. CDR1 is LGHDT and CDR2 is YNNKEL in the germline V gene (reference sequence). Trimming took 6 bases from V and 8 from J; bases not matched to a gene: 11. The CDR3 protein is CASRRLSGGMGELFF. CDR3 sequence (DNA): TGTGCCAGCAGGCGTTTAAGCGGGGGAATGGGGGAGCTGTTTTTT.

V is TRBV2 and J is TRBJ1-1; a weak D match, TRBD1 (6 bases). This CDR3 has 18 residues. Trimming took 6 bases from V and 0 from J, leaving 23 bases between them. Germline assignment: CDR1 SNHLY and CDR2 FYNNEI. The CDR3 here is CASSSPGGEVTVNTEAFF. DNA of the CDR3: TGTGCCAGCAGCAGCCCGGGGGGCGAGGTGACCGTGAACACTGAAGCTTTCTTT.

The gene calls are TRBV9 and TRBJ2-6; TRBD2 might be the D (5 bases). This CDR3 contains 19 residues. The germline gives CDR1 SGDLS, CDR2 YYNGEE. Trimming shortened V by 3 bases and J by 0 bases, and 19 bases separated the two germline ends. The CDR3 protein is CASSEPQGLGSSGANVLTF. In DNA, the CDR3 is TGTGCCAGCAGCGAACCGCAAGGGTTGGGGAGCTCTGGGGCCAACGTCCTGACTTTC.

The rearrangement links TRBV7-2 to TRBJ2-3, with 8 bases identical to TRBD2. After removal of 0 bases from V and 9 bases from J, the junction contained 17 bases not matched to a gene. This CDR3 contains 18 residues. The germline gives CDR1 SGHTA, CDR2 FQGNSA. Written as DNA, the CDR3 is TGTGCCAGCAGCTTAGCGGGAGCGGGGGCCAGGACAACCGGAACGCAGTATTTT. Amino acids: CASSLAGAGARTTGTQYF.

The chain uses TRBV10-2 and TRBJ2-7; 7 nucleotides match TRBD1. Germline V gene data show CDR1 as WSHSY and CDR2 as SAAADI. After removal of 9 bases from V and 5 bases from J, the junction contained 4 bases not matched to a gene. The CDR3 contains 11 residues. The CDR3 reads CARQTGDEQYV. The CDR3 DNA sequence: TGCGCCAGACAAACAGGGGACGAGCAGTACGTC.

V and J are TRBV11-2 and TRBJ2-2, with 7 bases aligning to TRBD2. The junction had 7 bases not matched to a gene; V was cut back by 6 bases and J by 0 bases. The CDR3 sequence is 16 residues long. Germline V lookup: CDR1 SGHAT, CDR2 FQNNGV. This chain's CDR3 is CASSSPGGSNTGELFF. CDR3 DNA sequence: TGTGCCAGCAGTTCCCCGGGGGGATCGAACACCGGGGAGCTGTTTTTT.

J is TRBJ1-1 and V is TRBV5-5; possible D gene TRBD1, 6 bases. CDR1 is SGHKS and CDR2 is YYEKEE in the germline V gene (reference sequence). V lost 4 bases and J 3 bases, leaving 16 bases between the germline ends. This CDR3 spans 15 amino acids. CDR3 residues: CASSPILGGHTEAFF. The CDR3 nucleotides read TGTGCCAGCAGCCCAATACTCGGGGGGCACACTGAAGCTTTCTTT.

This clone was recorded once. The rearrangement joins TRBV5-6 to TRBJ2-3; possible D gene TRBD2, 5 bases. The CDR3 contains 14 residues. Germline CDR1 and CDR2: SGHDT and YYEEEE. Trimming left V 4 bases short and J 3 bases short, with 12 bases between. The CDR3 DNA follows: TGTGCCAGCAGCGACGGACCGGGGACAGATACGCAGTATTTT. Translated: CASSDGPGTDTQYF.